The entry that follows covers one TCR beta chain sequence. This receptor's antigen is unknown. Base qualities are not provided; no much larger clone lies one nucleotide away. Profiling of TCR beta VDJ combinations and CDR3 sequences used genomic DNA as the template. An Illumina HiSeq 2000 was the platform used for TCR repertoire sequencing. The study's own analysis went as follows. Repertoire assessment relied on Simpson's diversity index, CDR3 size and DJ length profiles, and TRBV/TRBJ rearrangement plots. The most abundant DNA sequence in the deep sequencing data was taken as the immunodominant clone. CDR3 amino acid sequences were checked for sharing between subjects and were compared against published repertoires and the VDJdb database. Clones were called with MiXCR by TCRdb after fastp trimmed the public reads at Q25, and only in-frame beta chains were retained. Each CDR3 protein appears once, grouped with its most common genes and DNA. None of the V and J calls come from the authors' own analysis; TCRdb made them. The sample table contains under 200,000 distinct CDR3 sequences; only one count was recorded for around half of them. The ten largest account for 1.8% of the sample.

These data belong to a study of CD8+CD57+ T cells in acquired aplastic anemia (dated by TCRdb to 2016 to 2019). Background for the entire study: A mean of around 3.2 ug of DNA, ranging from roughly 0.18 to 30 ug, was extracted from sorted CD4+ and CD8+ cells. A CD8+CD57+ expansion meant a frequency higher than the mean frequency seen in healthy subjects.

General conclusions and limits of the study: No significant difference in CD8+ Simpson's diversity was found between patients and healthy controls (P=0.060). Approximately 31 CD8+ CDR3 sequences were found in both patients and controls but appeared to be highly expressed in patients and within the immunodominant clones of the patients.

Trimming takes 0 bases from V and 5 bases from J, and the germline ends sit 13 bases apart. CDR1 and CDR2 are drawn from the germline V gene (reference sequence): WNHNN, SYGVQD. The CDR3 holds 15 amino acids from the cysteine to the phenylalanine. Only CDR3 DNA remains: 45 bases, in frame from the first base. Patients chosen for sequencing had shown expansion of CD8+CD57+ cells by flow cytometry. Every patient had a diagnosis of severe acquired aplastic anemia based on International Study of Aplastic Anemia and Agranulocytosis and Camitta criteria. No patient had received any therapy when blood was sampled. In the study, sorted CD4+ and CD8+ blood T cells from patients with severe aplastic anemia and from healthy subjects underwent deep sequencing of TCR repertoires. Patients were enrolled in the USA under clinicaltrials.gov protocols 00001620, 01623167, 00001397, 00071045, 00081523 and 00961064. Ficoll-Paque density gradient centrifugation was used to isolate peripheral blood mononuclear cells. Before DNA was extracted, CD4+ and CD8+ T cells were sorted using either FACS or magnetic beads.

The receptor comes from a human donor with aplastic anemia. Rearrangement joined TRBV10-1 to TRBJ1-1; the D segment could be TRBD1, given 6 matching bases. Sequenced: sorted CD4+, CD8+, or CD8+CD57+ T cells (not recorded which) from PBMCs. Here the CDR3 is given as CASSESLQGWTEAFF. The DNA sequence is given as TGCGCCAGCAGTGAGTCTTTACAGGGATGGACTGAAGCTTTCTTT.